Reported below is one T cell receptor beta chain. Germline CDR1 reads MNHNY; CDR2 reads SVGAGI (reference sequence). This CDR3 has 14 amino acids. V dropped 0 bases and J dropped 1 base, with 6 bases sitting between them. The data originate from a study of T cell changes during pregnancy in multiple sclerosis. The table came from immunoSEQ multiplex PCR; TCRdb's copy has only in-frame clones and leaves some out. The top ten hold over 2% of the sample, which has about 100,000 clones, 80% to 95% seen once. This chain connects TRBV6-6 to TRBJ1-2; D uncertain. The source is a female donor with multiple sclerosis, enrolled in a pregnancy study. The sample in question was peripheral blood, obtained in the first trimester of pregnancy. The CDR3 sequence is CASSYSRDNYGYTF. CDR3 coding DNA: TGTGCCAGCAGTTACTCTCGGGATAACTATGGCTACACCTTC.